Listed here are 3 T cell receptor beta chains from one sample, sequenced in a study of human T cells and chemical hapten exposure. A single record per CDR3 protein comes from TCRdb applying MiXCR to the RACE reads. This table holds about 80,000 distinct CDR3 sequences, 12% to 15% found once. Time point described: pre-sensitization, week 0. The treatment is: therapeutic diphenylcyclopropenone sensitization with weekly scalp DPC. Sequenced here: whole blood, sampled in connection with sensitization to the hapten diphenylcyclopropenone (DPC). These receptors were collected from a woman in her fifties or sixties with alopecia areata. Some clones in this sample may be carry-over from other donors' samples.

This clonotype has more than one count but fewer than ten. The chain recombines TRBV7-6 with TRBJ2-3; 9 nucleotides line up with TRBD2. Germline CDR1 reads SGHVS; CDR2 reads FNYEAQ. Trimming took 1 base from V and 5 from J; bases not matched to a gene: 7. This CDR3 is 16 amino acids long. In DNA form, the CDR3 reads TGTGCCAGCAGCTTAGAAGTCTGGCGGGAGGGAGATACGCAGTATTTT. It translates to CASSLEVWREGDTQYF.

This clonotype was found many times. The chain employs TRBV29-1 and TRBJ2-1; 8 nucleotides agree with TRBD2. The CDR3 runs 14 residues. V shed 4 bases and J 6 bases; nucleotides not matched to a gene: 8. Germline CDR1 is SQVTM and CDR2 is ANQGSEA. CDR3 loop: CSVATGGGGNEQFF. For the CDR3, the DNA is TGCAGCGTTGCTACCGGGGGGGGAGGCAATGAGCAGTTCTTC.

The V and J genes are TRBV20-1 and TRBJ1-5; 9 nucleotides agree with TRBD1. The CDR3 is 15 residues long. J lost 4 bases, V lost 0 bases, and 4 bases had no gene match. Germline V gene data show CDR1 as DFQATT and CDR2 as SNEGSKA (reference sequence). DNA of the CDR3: TGCAGTGCTAGAGATAAACAGGGGGCGAATCAGCCCCAGCATTTT. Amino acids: CSARDKQGANQPQHF.